The clone carrying this T cell receptor (beta chain) was seen more than once but under ten times. The antigen remains undetermined. TCRdb processed the RT-PCR reads anew with MiXCR; each CDR3 protein has one entry. The table shows about 500,000 distinct CDR3 sequences, with approximately 17% occurring only once. The CDR3 extends over 15 amino acids. V shed 2 bases and J shed 1 base, with 8 bases lying between them. The germline gives CDR1 LGHDT, CDR2 YNNKEL (reference sequence). The data originate from a study of response to subunit inactivated influenza vaccine. General study findings and limits: Authors suggested seasonal influenza vaccinations each recruit few new T cells.

This sample comprised CD4+ T cells sorted from PBMCs, obtained around 2 years after vaccination. The sequence derives from a man between 50 and 69 years old who received an inactivated influenza vaccine. The chain recombines TRBV3-1 with TRBJ2-2, with TRBD2 as a possible D gene (5 bases). The CDR3 DNA reads TGTGCCAGCAGCCAAACACGGGGGAACACCGGGGAGCTGTTTTTT. It codes for CASSQTRGNTGELFF.